These T cell receptor beta chains were read from a single sample in a study of metastatic and nonmetastatic thyroid tumors. TCRdb re-called the PCR reads with MiXCR. In the table there are some 19,000 clones, roughly 25% of which are singletons. Input material: blood. The receptor set was obtained from a male donor with papillary thyroid cancer or a benign thyroid nodule (not recorded which). Some clones in this sample may be carry-over from other donors' samples. CDR3s include the opening cysteine and the closing phenylalanine or tryptophan. The D gene is left open where the match is weak. Not all rows give a size; the values are once, few, many and, for expanded clones, a class.

>TRBV4-1|TRBJ2-7|TRBD2|medium-sized
TGCGCCAGCAGCCAAGGACTAGCGGGAGACTACGAGCAGTACTTC
CASSQGLAGDYEQYF
>TRBV29-1|TRBJ2-7|NA|NA
TGCAGCGTTGCGGGGGCTAGCTCCTACGAGCAGTACTTC
CSVAGASSYEQYF
>TRBV5-6|TRBJ1-4|TRBD1|many
TGTGCCAGCAGTTTGATTGGGACAGGGGGCGCCGGCACTAATGAAAAACTGTTTTTT
CASSLIGTGGAGTNEKLFF
>TRBV30|TRBJ1-2|NA|NA
TGTGCCTGGGCGGGACTTAACTATGGCTACACCTTC
CAWAGLNYGYTF
>TRBV6-1|TRBJ2-2|TRBD2|NA
TGTGCCAGCACCCCTCTAGCGGGAGGTGACACCGGGGAGCTGTTTTTT
CASTPLAGGDTGELFF
>TRBV7-9|TRBJ2-1|TRBD2|many
TGTGCCAGCAGCTTGGGGGGGGGTAAGAATGAGCAGTTCTTC
CASSLGGGKNEQFF
>TRBV29-1|TRBJ1-2|NA|many
TGCAGCGTTGAAGAGTTGGATTGGTTTCCGAGTGGCCACTATGGCTACACCTTC
CSVEELDWFPSGHYGYTF
>TRBV6-1|TRBJ1-2|NA|NA
TGTGCCAGCAGTGAATCCGGGAATCCCCTCCATCGCTACACCTTC
CASSESGNPLHRYTF
>TRBV6-2/TRBV6-3|TRBJ2-3|NA|few
TGTGCCAGCAGTTACGGGGCGCCGGCAGATACGCAGTATTTT
CASSYGAPADTQYF
>TRBV28|TRBJ2-3|NA|few
TGTGCCAGCAGTAATCGACAGGCTGGGCAGTATTTT
CASSNRQAGQYF
>TRBV6-1|TRBJ1-5|NA|NA
TGTGCCCCCCGGAGGGTAAATCAGCCCCAGCATTTT
CAPRRVNQPQHF
>TRBV6-1|TRBJ1-2|NA|NA
TGTGCCAGCAGTGAATTAAGGGGGAATGGCTACACCTTC
CASSELRGNGYTF
>TRBV20-1|TRBJ2-7|NA|once
TGCAGTGCTAGAGGGACGGATTTTTCCCACGAGCAGTACTTC
CSARGTDFSHEQYF
>TRBV29-1|TRBJ2-1|TRBD2|many
TGCAGCGTTGAAGGAGTTAGCGGGGGCTCCTACAATGAGCAGTTCTTC
CSVEGVSGGSYNEQFF
>TRBV5-1|TRBJ2-6|NA|medium-sized
TGCGCCAGCAGCTTGGGGGGCCTGCGACGGACTTTCAAAAGCTCTGGGGCCAACGTCCTGACTTTC
CASSLGGLRRTFKSSGANVLTF
>TRBV2|TRBJ1-5|NA|NA
TGTGCCAGCGGTGAGGTTGGCAATCAGCCCCAGCATTTT
CASGEVGNQPQHF
>TRBV5-1|TRBJ2-3|NA|medium-sized
TGCGCCAGCAGTTGGAGCGGACACTACACAGATACGCAGTATTTT
CASSWSGHYTDTQYF
>TRBV30|TRBJ2-7|NA|many
TGTGCCTGGTCTAGGACCGGGTACGAGCAGTACTTC
CAWSRTGYEQYF
>TRBV28|TRBJ2-3|NA|medium-sized
TGTGCCAGCAGCCCTGGGGGCCAGAGCACAGATACGCAGTATTTT
CASSPGGQSTDTQYF
>TRBV25-1|TRBJ1-6|TRBD1|few
TGTGCCAGCAGTGACAGGGGGCAGGGGGCCCTCCACTTT
CASSDRGQGALHF
>TRBV5-6|TRBJ2-3|NA|many
TGTGCCAGCAGCTACGACCGCCTGGGAGATACGCAGTATTTT
CASSYDRLGDTQYF
>TRBV19|TRBJ1-5|NA|few
TGTGCCAGTAGTAATCCGGGCCACCAGCCCCAGCATTTT
CASSNPGHQPQHF
>TRBV5-1|TRBJ2-2|TRBD2|NA
TGCGCCAGCAGCTTGACTAGCGGGGGGACCGGGGAGCTGTTTTTT
CASSLTSGGTGELFF